This TCR beta chain is from a study of graft-versus-host responses after intestinal transplantation. Germline V gives CDR1 MDHEN, CDR2 SYDVKM. J lost 0 bases, V lost 5 bases, and 6 bases had no gene match. The CDR3 extends over 17 amino acids. Concerning this clone: Its matching antigen is unknown.

Profiled with immunoSEQ multiplex PCR; TCRdb holds only in-frame clones, not every one. The profile covers tens of thousands of clones, with roughly 90% appearing a single time and around 2.6% taken by the ten largest. The J gene is TRBJ2-7, the V gene TRBV28; 14 nucleotides agree with TRBD2. The TCR comes from a human donor who received an intestinal transplant. Source: unstimulated CD8+ T cells sorted from spleen or lymph node cells, taken before intestinal transplant. The CDR3 loop is CASSGLAGGLLSYEQYF. Written as DNA, the CDR3 is TGTGCCAGCAGTGGACTAGCGGGGGGCCTCCTCTCCTACGAGCAGTACTTC.